This passage covers 21 T cell receptor beta chains from one sample sequenced in a study of CD8 T cells in ankylosing spondylitis. From the 5' RACE reads, TCRdb called clonotypes with MiXCR, one entry per CDR3 protein. Of fewer than 80,000 distinct CDR3 sequences listed, roughly 5.2% are singletons. Sequencing was carried out using blood, either unsorted or a sorted T cell fraction (not recorded which). The source is a male donor with ankylosing spondylitis or in good health (not recorded which).

Ten or more counts support this clonotype. V gene TRBV29-1 combines with J gene TRBJ2-1; tentatively, D is TRBD1 (6 bases). This CDR3 comprises 13 residues. Trimming took 5 bases from V and 9 from J, leaving 17 bases between them. CDR1 and CDR2 (germline): SQVTM, ANQGSEA. In DNA form, the CDR3 reads TGCAGCGTTTGCCTAGGGGGTCCGGCTGAGCAGTTCTTC. This encodes CSVCLGGPAEQFF.

V usage is TRBV20-1 and J usage is TRBJ2-6; D might be TRBD1 (6 bases). Germline loops: CDR1 DFQATT, CDR2 SNEGSKA (reference sequence). The V gene lost 7 bases and the J gene lost 0 bases, with 13 bases spanning the gap. The CDR3 extends over 15 amino acids. CDR3 sequence: CSVPQGSSGANVLTF. The CDR3 nucleotides are TGCAGTGTCCCGCAGGGGAGCTCTGGGGCCAACGTCCTGACTTTC.

This clonotype appeared many times. The chain uses TRBV5-1 and TRBJ1-1; 8 bases agree with TRBD1. With V trimmed by 4 bases and J by 14 bases, 16 bases remained unmatched. This CDR3 has 14 residues. The germline CDR1 and CDR2 sequences are SGHRS and YFSETQ. CDR3 nucleotide sequence: TGCGCCAGCAGCCTTGCTGGACAGGGATCAGGGCGCTTCTTT. Translated: CASSLAGQGSGRFF.

The sample holds many counts of this clonotype. The chain carries TRBV5-1 and TRBJ2-1; TRBD2 agrees at 15 bases. In germline, CDR1 is SGHRS, CDR2 YFSETQ. The CDR3 length is 15 residues. V lost 3 bases to trimming and J lost 8 bases; unmatched junction nucleotides: 3. CDR3 amino acids: CASSSGLAGGDEQFF. The CDR3 DNA is TGCGCCAGCAGCTCCGGACTAGCGGGGGGGGATGAGCAGTTCTTC.

There are many counts of this clonotype. The CDR3 loop is CSGTSNQPQHF. The DNA of the CDR3 is TGCAGTGGTACTAGCAATCAGCCCCAGCATTTT. The chain couples TRBV20-1 to TRBJ1-5; D unresolved. The CDR3 is made up of 11 amino acids. Germline V gene lookup returns CDR1 DFQATT and CDR2 SNEGSKA (reference sequence). V lost 7 bases to trimming and J lost 0 bases, with 4 bases between them.

At least ten counts were recorded for this clonotype. The rearrangement links TRBV12-3 or TRBV12-4 to TRBJ1-3, with D uncertain. Trimming shortened V by 3 bases and J by 0 bases, and 9 bases separated the two germline ends. There are 15 residues in the CDR3. The CDR3 sequence is CASSLQPYSGNTIYF. DNA of the CDR3: TGTGCCAGCAGTTTGCAGCCCTACTCTGGAAACACCATATATTTT.

Of note for this clonotype: Just one base apart from a much larger clone, this may be a read error. The missing conserved phenylalanine or tryptophan at the end of this CDR3 makes a read error likely. This sequence joins TRBV29-1 and TRBJ2-7; D is undetermined. Germline loops: CDR1 SQVTM, CDR2 ANQGSEA. CDR3 length: 15 residues. V was shortened by 1 base and J by 0 bases, with 13 bases between the two germline ends. The CDR3, as DNA: TGCAGCGTTGAAGGTGGCGGTTTTTCCTCCTACGAGCAGTACCTC. Amino acid sequence: CSVEGGGFSSYEQYL.

In this sample, this clonotype turned up many times. The chain combines TRBV5-1 with TRBJ1-4; 9 nucleotides align to TRBD1. V was pared by 3 bases and J by 5 bases, with 2 bases of the junction left unmatched. This CDR3 is built from 14 residues. Germline V lookup: CDR1 SGHRS, CDR2 YFSETQ. The CDR3 here is CASSWTGVNEKLFF. CDR3 bases: TGCGCCAGCAGCTGGACAGGGGTCAATGAAAAACTGTTTTTT.

At least ten counts were recorded for this clonotype. The chain combines TRBV5-1 with TRBJ2-7; D might be TRBD2 (6 bases). The length of the CDR3 is 13 residues. Germline V gene sequence: CDR1 SGHRS, CDR2 YFSETQ. The V and J ends lost 3 bases and 0 bases respectively, with 7 bases between them. CDR3 sequence: CASSWGVSYEQYF. The CDR3, as DNA: TGCGCCAGCAGCTGGGGGGTCTCCTACGAGCAGTACTTC.

The table lists this clonotype with many counts. V and J are TRBV5-1 and TRBJ2-3; 8 bases fit TRBD2. The junction had 11 bases not matched to a gene; V was cut back by 2 bases and J by 0 bases. CDR1 and CDR2 from the germline V gene are SGHRS and YFSETQ. The CDR3 sequence is 18 residues long. CDR3 region: CASSLGAAGGASTDTQYF. CDR3 sequence (DNA): TGCGCCAGCAGCTTAGGTGCGGCGGGGGGCGCTAGCACAGATACGCAGTATTTT.

This clonotype was seen many times. V usage is TRBV10-3 and J usage is TRBJ1-1; the match to TRBD1 covers 10 bases. The germline gives CDR1 ENHRY, CDR2 SYGVKD. V shed 7 bases, J shed 3 bases, and the junction held 14 bases outside the gene matches. The CDR3 runs to 17 residues. In DNA form, the CDR3 reads TGTGCCATCATGCGTAGCTTGGGACAGGGGTTCGACACTGAAGCTTTCTTT. Protein: CAIMRSLGQGFDTEAFF.

This clonotype was seen at least ten times. The chain recombines TRBV6-2 or TRBV6-3 with TRBJ2-2; 8 nucleotides match TRBD1. The CDR3 consists of 14 residues. With 5 bases clipped from V and 9 bases from J, the junction kept 8 bases outside the gene matches. Germline CDR1 MNHEY, CDR2 SVGEGT. In nucleotides, the CDR3 is TGTGCCAGCAGTCGGGACAGGTTAGATCGGGAGCTGTTTTTT. Encoded protein: CASSRDRLDRELFF.

This clonotype was picked up many times. This chain joins TRBV6-5 and TRBJ2-1; TRBD2 aligns across 12 bases. This CDR3 region has 17 residues. Germline loops: CDR1 MNHEY, CDR2 SVGAGI. V gave up 8 bases and J gave up 0 bases; unmatched junction bases: 8. Here the CDR3 reads CASRSSGGGSSYNEQFF. Written as DNA, the CDR3 is TGTGCCAGCCGTTCTAGCGGGGGGGGGAGCTCCTACAATGAGCAGTTCTTC.

This clonotype was picked up many times. This chain links TRBV7-3 with TRBJ2-3; TRBD2 aligns across 9 bases. The V and J ends lost 2 bases and 3 bases, in that order; junction bases with no gene match: 3. The germline gives CDR1 SGHTA, CDR2 FQGTGA. The CDR3 length is 15 residues. The CDR3 DNA reads TGTGCCAGCAGCTTACTAGCGGGGAGAACAGATACGCAGTATTTT. Residues: CASSLLAGRTDTQYF.

Many counts were recorded for this clonotype. The gene calls are TRBV28 and TRBJ2-7, with D perhaps given as TRBD1 or TRBD2 (5 bases each). The germline V gene encodes CDR1 MDHEN and CDR2 SYDVKM. The CDR3 has 14 residues. Trimming pared 5 bases from V and 4 bases from J, leaving 15 bases between. The CDR3 DNA sequence: TGTGCCAGCAGTCTCGATCAGGGCGGGTACGAGCAGTACTTC. This sequence encodes CASSLDQGGYEQYF.

This clonotype was picked up many times. This sequence joins TRBV30 and TRBJ2-2; D possibly matches TRBD1 or TRBD2 (6 bases each). The germline V and J ends were trimmed by 4 bases and 6 bases, with 15 bases remaining between them. CDR3 size: 14 residues. Germline CDR1 GTSNPN, CDR2 SVGIG (reference sequence). DNA of the CDR3: TGTGCCTGGAAGGTAGTCGGGGGCCCCGGGGAGCTGTTTTTT. Translating gives CAWKVVGGPGELFF.

This clonotype showed up many times. The chain recombines TRBV7-8 with TRBJ1-6; the D gene is possibly TRBD1 (6 bases). The CDR3 is made up of 15 amino acids. Trimming shortened V by 6 bases and J by 7 bases, and 16 bases separated the two germline ends. Germline CDR1 is SGHVS and CDR2 is FQNEAQ. The CDR3 bases are TGTGCCAGCAGACCTCCGAGGGGGGGAAATTCACCCCTCCACTTT. It codes for CASRPPRGGNSPLHF. The full variable domain, in which reference TRBV7-8 and TRBJ1-6 provide the parts outside the CDR3, is GAGVSQSPRYKVAKRGQDVALRCDPISGHVSLFWYQQALGQGPEFLTYFQNEAQLDKSGLPSDRFFAERPEGSVSTLKIQRTQQEDSAVYLCASRPPRGGNSPLHFGNGTRLTVT.

Ten or more counts support this clonotype. This sequence joins TRBV24-1 and TRBJ1-1, with D unresolved. This CDR3 has 19 residues. Germline CDR1 is KGHDR and CDR2 is SFDVKD. V was trimmed by 0 bases and J by 0 bases, leaving 19 bases between them. The CDR3 coding sequence is TGTGCCACCAGTGATTTGAGGCTCGGTGTAGGACGGATGAACACTGAAGCTTTCTTT. Translation: CATSDLRLGVGRMNTEAFF.

This clonotype showed up many times. The chain has TRBV20-1 and TRBJ2-7; TRBD1 matches 9 bases. CDR1 is DFQATT, CDR2 SNEGSKA, per germline (reference sequence). The CDR3 loop spans 14 amino acids. The ends lost 5 bases at V and 3 bases at J; junction bases unmatched: 8. The CDR3 bases are TGCAGTGCTCATCCGGGACAGGGTGGCTACGAGCAGTACTTC. Translating it yields CSAHPGQGGYEQYF.

The rearrangement uses TRBV18 and TRBJ1-4; D possibly corresponds to TRBD1 (5 bases). Germline-derived CDR1 and CDR2 are KGHSH and LQKENI. Trimming took off 5 bases at V and 7 bases at J, with 14 bases between the two ends. This CDR3 region has 14 residues. DNA of the CDR3: TGTGCCAGCTCAAACCCGGGGCAAGCTGAAAAACTGTTTTTT. It specifies CASSNPGQAEKLFF. The variable domain in full, completed from reference TRBV18 and TRBJ1-4, reads NAGVMQNPRHLVRRRGQEARLRCSPMKGHSHVYWYRQLPEEGLKFMVYLQKENIIDESGMPKERFSAEFPKEGPSILRIQQVVRGDSAAYFCASSNPGQAEKLFFGSGTQLSVL.

At least ten counts were recorded for this clonotype. The CDR3 nucleotides are TGTGCCAGCAGCAAGTACCATTTGGGCAATGAGCAGTTCTTC. As protein: CASSKYHLGNEQFF. The chain is built from TRBV5-6 and TRBJ2-1; D uncertain. The CDR3 loop spans 14 amino acids. From germline, CDR1 is SGHDT and CDR2 YYEEEE. V lost 4 bases and J 6 bases, leaving 14 bases between the germline ends.